The 20 T cell receptor beta chains below were found in one sample sequenced in a study of T cells after yellow fever vaccination. MiXCR, applied by TCRdb to the 5' RACE reads, yields one record per CDR3 protein. Altogether about 340,000 distinct CDR3 sequences are present, approximately 12% being singletons, with the ten largest covering more than 3%. Sequencing used CD4+ T cells sorted from PBMCs, obtained 15 days after the yellow fever booster vaccination. Receptor source: a man aged 18 to 30 who received the YFV17D yellow fever vaccine.

This clonotype was observed at least ten times. The chain uses TRBV27 and TRBJ2-4; no clear D gene. The V end was cut by 2 bases, the J end by 7 bases, with 9 bases between. This CDR3 is built from 13 residues. Germline loops: CDR1 MNHEY, CDR2 SMNVEV (reference sequence). The CDR3: CASSLLGANIQYF. The CDR3 nucleotides read TGTGCCAGCAGTTTACTAGGTGCGAACATTCAGTACTTC.

This clonotype was counted ten times or more. This chain joins TRBV5-6 and TRBJ2-3; D not certain. CDR1 SGHDT and CDR2 YYEEEE come from the germline V gene. CDR3 length equals 13 residues. Deletions cut 2 bases from V and 4 bases from J, with 8 bases between. CDR3 nucleotides: TGTGCCAGCAGCTTAGGTAGGGCAGATACGCAGTATTTT. Translation gives CASSLGRADTQYF.

This clonotype was picked up a small number of times. V is TRBV20-1 and J is TRBJ1-6; perhaps TRBD1 as D (5 bases). From germline, CDR1 is DFQATT and CDR2 SNEGSKA (reference sequence). The CDR3 is made up of 14 amino acids. V was trimmed by 5 bases and J by 6 bases, leaving 14 bases between them. CDR3 DNA sequence: TGCAGTGCTTCTAGACAGCGACCTAATTCACCCCTCCACTTT. This codes for CSASRQRPNSPLHF.

The CDR3 sequence is CASTPPGAVWGTEAFF. CDR3 nucleotides: TGTGCCAGCACCCCACCAGGGGCGGTTTGGGGCACTGAAGCTTTCTTT. The gene calls are TRBV6-2 or TRBV6-3 and TRBJ1-1; D may be TRBD1 (6 bases). Germline CDR1 is MNHEY and CDR2 is SVGEGT. V was cut by 7 bases and J by 4 bases, with 22 bases left in between. There are 16 residues in the CDR3.

The genes are TRBV7-2 and TRBJ2-2; 8 bases map to TRBD2. Trimming at V came to 2 bases and at J to 3 bases, leaving 5 bases not matched to a gene. CDR1 and CDR2 from the germline V gene are SGHTA and FQGNSA. The CDR3 totals 16 residues. The CDR3 coding sequence is TGTGCCAGCAGCTTATTCGGAGCGGGGGACACCGGGGAGCTGTTTTTT. Translated, it gives CASSLFGAGDTGELFF.

The chain joins TRBV24-1 to TRBJ1-1; TRBD1 matches at 10 bases. Germline CDR1 KGHDR, CDR2 SFDVKD. The length of the CDR3 is 15 residues. V lost 7 bases, J lost 3 bases, and 7 bases stayed unmatched. The CDR3, as DNA: TGTGCCACCAGGAGAGAAGGACAGGGGGACACTGAAGCTTTCTTT. Protein product: CATRREGQGDTEAFF.

The gene calls are TRBV20-1 and TRBJ1-3, with D unclear. The V end was cut by 6 bases, the J end by 4 bases, with 16 bases between. Per germline, CDR1 DFQATT and CDR2 SNEGSKA (reference sequence). The CDR3 loop spans 14 amino acids. In nucleotides, the CDR3 is TGCAGTGCAGAGAGACGCGGGATGGGAAACACCATATATTTT. Protein sequence: CSAERRGMGNTIYF.

The rearrangement links TRBV5-1 to TRBJ2-3; TRBD2 might be the D (5 bases). In germline, CDR1 is SGHRS, CDR2 YFSETQ. The CDR3 has 13 amino acids. Trimming took off 7 bases at V and 4 bases at J, with 13 bases between the two ends. In DNA form, the CDR3 reads TGCGCCAGCGGGGAGATCAAGGCAGATACGCAGTATTTT. Encoded protein: CASGEIKADTQYF.

The sample holds a few counts of this clonotype. V usage is TRBV6-5 and J usage is TRBJ1-4; D is ambiguous. The CDR3 is 14 residues long. Per the germline V gene, CDR1 is MNHEY and CDR2 is SVGAGI. V lost 5 bases, J lost 8 bases, and 15 bases lay in between. The CDR3 here is CASSPKGLGEKLFF. The CDR3 DNA reads as TGTGCCAGCAGTCCAAAGGGTCTAGGGGAAAAACTGTTTTTT.

V is TRBV5-1 and J is TRBJ1-1; D is possibly TRBD1 (6 bases). The CDR3 covers 16 residues. V lost 0 bases to trimming and J lost 5 bases, with 17 bases between them. Germline V gene data show CDR1 as SGHRS and CDR2 as YFSETQ. For the CDR3, the DNA is TGCGCCAGCAGCTTGGGGATTACAGGGTTAGGGACTGAAGCTTTCTTT. It is translated as CASSLGITGLGTEAFF.

This sequence joins TRBV7-2 and TRBJ2-3, with D unclear. Germline V gene sequence: CDR1 SGHTA, CDR2 FQGNSA. V lost 4 bases, J lost 2 bases, and 7 bases lay in between. The CDR3 is 13 residues long. Here the CDR3 reads CASSSLHTDTQYF. CDR3 nucleotide sequence: TGTGCCAGCAGCTCCCTTCACACAGATACGCAGTATTTT.

This sequence joins TRBV2 and TRBJ2-5; no definite D call. Germline loops: CDR1 SNHLY, CDR2 FYNNEI. The CDR3 is 13 amino acids. The germline V and J ends were trimmed by 2 bases and 4 bases, with 8 bases remaining between them. The CDR3 region has the DNA TGTGCCAGCAGTGAATATGGAATAGAGACCCAGTACTTC. Translating gives CASSEYGIETQYF.

In this sample, this clonotype turned up a few times. The V and J genes are TRBV18 and TRBJ2-2, with a tentative D call TRBD2 (5 bases). The germline V gene encodes CDR1 KGHSH and CDR2 LQKENI. V was pared by 3 bases and J by 4 bases, with 15 bases between. The CDR3 has 16 residues. DNA of the CDR3: TGTGCCAGCTCACCGATCATCGGGGTTTCCACCGGGGAGCTGTTTTTT. Its translation is CASSPIIGVSTGELFF.

Ten or more counts support this clonotype. The chain employs TRBV18 and TRBJ1-1; D is uncertain. CDR1 and CDR2 (germline): KGHSH, LQKENI. CDR3 length: 11 residues. V dropped 4 bases and J dropped 6 bases, with 6 bases sitting between them. The CDR3 region is CASSQGPEAFF. The CDR3 coding sequence is TGTGCCAGCTCACAAGGGCCTGAAGCTTTCTTT.

This clonotype showed up just a few times. V and J are TRBV7-9 and TRBJ1-1, with D possibly matching TRBD1 (6 bases). The germline V gene has CDR1 SEHNR and CDR2 FQNEAQ (reference sequence). V lost 5 bases and J 7 bases, leaving 14 bases between the germline ends. The CDR3 totals 13 residues. The CDR3 bases are TGTGCCAGCAGCCGGAACGGACAGTATGAAGCTTTCTTT. Residues: CASSRNGQYEAFF.

The gene calls are TRBV5-1 and TRBJ2-5; TRBD2 agrees at 9 bases. The CDR3 runs 17 residues. After removal of 4 bases from V and 5 bases from J, the junction contained 15 bases not matched to a gene. Germline V gives CDR1 SGHRS, CDR2 YFSETQ. CDR3 DNA sequence: TGCGCCAGCAGCACCGAACGTCTTAGCGGGGGAGGGGAGACCCAGTACTTC. Its translation is CASSTERLSGGGETQYF. The whole variable domain, filled in from reference TRBV5-1 and TRBJ2-5, reads KAGVTQTPRYLIKTRGQQVTLSCSPISGHRSVSWYQQTPGQGLQFLFEYFSETQRNKGNFPGRFSGRQFSNSRSEMNVSTLELGDSALYLCASSTERLSGGGETQYFGPGTRLLVL.

The rearrangement joins TRBV20-1 to TRBJ2-7; 7 bases match TRBD1. Germline CDR1 DFQATT, CDR2 SNEGSKA (reference sequence). The CDR3 is made up of 15 amino acids. Germline trimming cut 2 bases from V and 0 bases from J; bases unmatched to any gene: 7. As DNA, the CDR3 is TGCAGTGCTAGAAGGCCGGACAGGAGCTCCTACGAGCAGTACGTC. This translates into CSARRPDRSSYEQYV.

This clonotype was detected only a few times. This chain's CDR3 is CASSSTGGLGYTF. CDR3 coding DNA: TGTGCCAGCAGCTCGACAGGGGGCCTTGGCTACACCTTC. V and J are TRBV5-6 and TRBJ1-2; 10 positions match TRBD1. Germline values: CDR1 SGHDT, CDR2 YYEEEE. This CDR3 has 13 residues. Trimming cost V 3 bases and J 7 bases; bases outside gene matches: 3. The whole variable domain, remainder taken from reference TRBV5-6 and TRBJ1-2, is DAGVTQSPTHLIKTRGQQVTLRCSPKSGHDTVSWYQQALGQGPQFIFQYYEEEERQRGNFPDRFSGHQFPNYSSELNVNALLLGDSALYLCASSSTGGLGYTFGSGTRLTVV.

This clonotype was detected ten times or more. The CDR3 DNA follows: TGTGCCAGCAGTTCCGTGGGCGGGTCGTCACCCCTCCACTTT. Translating it yields CASSSVGGSSPLHF. This sequence joins TRBV12-3 or TRBV12-4 and TRBJ1-6; unclear D gene. CDR3 length equals 14 residues. V was cut by 4 bases and J by 10 bases, with 14 bases left in between.

This clonotype was counted many times. DNA of the CDR3: TGTGCCAGCGGACCTTCCGGAACTAATGAAAAACTGTTTTTT. Encoded protein: CASGPSGTNEKLFF. The V and J genes are TRBV9 and TRBJ1-4; D not resolved. V was trimmed by 7 bases and J by 1 base, leaving 11 bases between them. This CDR3 contains 14 residues. Germline-derived CDR1 and CDR2 are SGDLS and YYNGEE.